These T cell receptor beta chains were read from a single sample in a study of cytomegalovirus exposure and HLA in healthy donors. Data came from immunoSEQ multiplex PCR; TCRdb stores just in-frame clones and leaves some out. The data show over 200,000 clones, approximately 80% seen once. The sample taken for sequencing was PBMCs. All receptors derive from a woman younger than 45 in good health and CMV-seropositive. CDR3s include the opening cysteine and the closing phenylalanine or tryptophan.

TRBV28	TRBJ2-7	CASSYSDHEQYF
TRBV5-4	TRBJ2-2	CASSLGGPTGELFF
TRBV6-4	TRBJ2-3	CASRPGADTDTQYF
TRBV2	TRBJ1-2	CANAREQTVYGYTF
TRBV30	TRBJ1-1	CAWTGRGYTEAFF
TRBV9	TRBJ2-7	CASSDPGTGADEQYF
TRBV5-6	TRBJ2-5	CASSLEERGTQYF
TRBV28	TRBJ1-5	CASSFPGGEMGQPQHF
TRBV30	TRBJ1-4	CAWDSANEKLFF
TRBV6-1	TRBJ2-1	CASSTDYNEQFF
TRBV15	TRBJ2-1	CATSRVSGKNHNEQFF
TRBV30	TRBJ2-2	CAWKGAAGELFF
TRBV27	TRBJ2-7	CASSLGRQGIEQYF
TRBV6-5	TRBJ2-1	CASSYSLSSGGNEQFF
TRBV5-1	TRBJ2-7	CASSLGAYEQYF
TRBV27	TRBJ1-2	CASRPLGGYGYTF
TRBV7-9	TRBJ2-7	CASSLSGTGVYEQYF
TRBV29-1	TRBJ1-1	CSPTYPASAEAFF
TRBV29-1	TRBJ2-7	CHVRGGGVAYEQYF
TRBV30	TRBJ1-2	CAWSRNTGVYGYTF
TRBV2	TRBJ2-1	CASAWGRNEQFF
TRBV11-2	TRBJ2-1	CASSEGFFDNEQFF
TRBV7-8	TRBJ2-1	CASSARTSYNEQFF
TRBV23-1	TRBJ1-3	CASSRPTGGGNTIYF
TRBV7-3	TRBJ2-1	CASSLNWAGGYNEQFF
TRBV6-1	TRBJ2-1	CARPPERGFNEQFF
TRBV7-2	TRBJ1-2	CASSKVDRGQSYTF
TRBV11-1	TRBJ2-3	CASSFWEGVVTDTQYF
TRBV7-9	TRBJ2-3	CASSLSRGHNTDTQYF
TRBV25-1	TRBJ2-1	CASSEQHGLPYNEQFF
TRBV28	TRBJ1-5	CASSPGRRSNQPQHF
TRBV5-1	TRBJ2-1	CASGNGNNEQFF
TRBV28	TRBJ2-2	CASSPRDKVYTGELFF
TRBV2	TRBJ2-5	CASRKGTGEETQYF
TRBV19	TRBJ1-2	CASSDRQGKDYGYTF
TRBV7-6	TRBJ2-3	CASSLREGSDTQYF
TRBV4-3	TRBJ2-1	CASSQDSGTSSGKQFF
TRBV4-2	TRBJ2-1	CASSQDLAGAPPYNEQFF
TRBV11-2	TRBJ2-2	CASSLDRVRELFF
TRBV29-1	TRBJ1-1	CSVEKTENTEAFF
TRBV5-1	TRBJ1-1	CASSLVGETNTEAFF
TRBV29-1	TRBJ1-1	CSVQGWVTEAFF
TRBV28	TRBJ2-1	CASSFRLAGGNEQFF
TRBV29-1	TRBJ1-2	CSVEERGTHYGYTF
TRBV6-1	TRBJ2-5	CASSEWGRSTETQYF
TRBV2	TRBJ2-3	CASSEAGWDTQYF
TRBV11-3	TRBJ1-1	CASSFAGENTEAFF
TRBV14	TRBJ2-7	CASSQTTDYYEQYF
TRBV30	TRBJ2-5	CAWGPQVATQYF
TRBV2	TRBJ2-3	CASGRGLGPDTQYF
TRBV19	TRBJ1-5	CASSIGRTDQPQHF
TRBV2	TRBJ2-6	CASRGLGGANVLTF
TRBV28	TRBJ2-7	CASSAGTSGRAGEQYF
TRBV18	TRBJ2-1	CASSPREGRRYEQFF
TRBV12-5	TRBJ1-5	CASGLSQGGYQPQHF